A single sample gave rise to the 21 T cell receptor beta chains below, sequenced in a study of OX40 agonist ivuxolimab in advanced cancers. Only in-frame clones appear in the TCRdb table, and some are missing; sequencing was by immunoSEQ multiplex PCR. The sample gives just over 95,000 clones, 70% to 90% of which show up once; around 4% is in the top ten. The sample consisted of CD4+ or CD8+ T cells sorted from blood, taken in a trial of the OX40 agonist ivuxolimab. These receptors came from an adult with an advanced solid tumor such as melanoma, head and neck, liver or kidney cancer.

This sequence joins TRBV18 and TRBJ1-2; 10 bases map to TRBD1. The germline CDR1 and CDR2 sequences are KGHSH and LQKENI. This CDR3 has 14 residues. J was trimmed by 7 bases and V by 3 bases; bases with no gene match: 5. CDR3 amino acids: CASSPGTGEIGYTF. The CDR3 DNA follows: TGTGCCAGCTCACCTGGGACAGGGGAAATTGGCTACACCTTC.

The rearrangement links TRBV7-6 to TRBJ2-3; 10 nucleotides align to TRBD1. Per germline, CDR1 SGHVS and CDR2 FNYEAQ. This CDR3 has 15 amino acids. V was pared by 6 bases and J by 3 bases, with 6 bases of the junction left unmatched. The CDR3 sequence: CASSRWTGGTDTQYF. As DNA, the CDR3 is TGTGCCAGCAGTCGTTGGACAGGGGGAACAGATACGCAGTATTTT.

The chain links TRBV19 to TRBJ2-7; 9 nucleotides agree with TRBD2. The CDR3 covers 14 residues. Germline V gives CDR1 LNHDA, CDR2 SQIVND (reference sequence). V gave up 5 bases and J gave up 2 bases; unmatched junction bases: 4. The CDR3 region is CASSQLAGTYEQYF. CDR3 in DNA: TGTGCCAGTAGTCAGCTAGCGGGGACCTACGAGCAGTACTTC. The full variable domain, completed using reference TRBV19 and TRBJ2-7, is DGGITQSPKYLFRKEGQNVTLSCEQNLNHDAMYWYRQDPGQGLRLIYYSQIVNDFQKGDIAEGYSVSREKKESFPLTVTSAQKNPTAFYLCASSQLAGTYEQYFGPGTRLTVT.

V is TRBV28 and J is TRBJ1-1, with D uncertain. Germline V gives CDR1 MDHEN, CDR2 SYDVKM. V lost 8 bases and J lost 6, with 19 bases in between. CDR3 length equals 14 residues. CDR3 region: CASVPSAVWAEAFF. The CDR3 DNA follows: TGTGCCAGCGTACCCTCTGCTGTGTGGGCTGAAGCTTTCTTT.

In its sample, this clone was seen a few times. This chain uses TRBV30 with TRBJ1-3, with a possible D match to TRBD1 (6 bases). This CDR3 is built from 16 residues. V dropped 3 bases and J dropped 0 bases, with 15 bases sitting between them. CDR1 GTSNPN and CDR2 SVGIG come from the germline V gene (reference sequence). CDR3 coding DNA: TGTGCCTGGAGCCGGGGGGGCAGCAGCTCTGGAAACACCATATATTTT. It is translated as CAWSRGGSSSGNTIYF.

The chain is built from TRBV28 and TRBJ1-4, with no clear D. With 6 bases removed from V and 2 bases from J, the gap between germline ends came to 16 bases. Germline CDR1 is MDHEN and CDR2 is SYDVKM. The CDR3 runs to 16 residues. CDR3: CASRMRQEATNEKLFF. CDR3 sequence (DNA): TGTGCCAGCAGAATGAGGCAGGAGGCCACTAATGAAAAACTGTTTTTT.

The chain has TRBV28 and TRBJ2-3; D is undetermined. Germline CDR1 and CDR2: MDHEN and SYDVKM. Deletions cut 2 bases from V and 3 bases from J, with 6 bases between. The CDR3 has 13 amino acids. In nucleotides, the CDR3 is TGTGCCAGCAGTTTACCCAGGACAGATACGCAGTATTTT. Amino acid sequence: CASSLPRTDTQYF.

The rearrangement links TRBV10-3 to TRBJ2-2, with 8 bases fitting TRBD1. From germline, CDR1 is ENHRY and CDR2 SYGVKD. V dropped 8 bases and J dropped 1; count of bases not matched to a gene: 3. The CDR3 runs to 14 residues. Written as DNA, the CDR3 is TGTGCCATCGGACAGGGTGGGAACACCGGGGAGCTGTTTTTT. This gives the protein CAIGQGGNTGELFF.

This clone was detected once. The chain has TRBV20-1 and TRBJ2-1, with no clear D. Germline values: CDR1 DFQATT, CDR2 SNEGSKA (reference sequence). V was clipped by 2 bases and J by 8 bases, with 7 bases between them. This CDR3 region has 11 residues. CDR3 residues: CSARIGHEQFF. The CDR3 DNA reads TGCAGTGCTAGAATTGGCCATGAGCAGTTCTTC.

The chain couples TRBV2 to TRBJ2-3; D remains ambiguous. Per germline, CDR1 SNHLY and CDR2 FYNNEI. Trimming stripped 0 bases from V and 5 bases from J, with 9 bases between. The CDR3 runs 14 residues. The CDR3, as DNA: TGTGCCAGCAGTGAAGCGAGCCCGCAAGATACGCAGTATTTT. Protein sequence: CASSEASPQDTQYF.

The genes are TRBV4-1 and TRBJ2-7; tentatively, D is TRBD1 (6 bases). Germline V gene lookup returns CDR1 MGHRA and CDR2 YSYEKL. Between the trimmed V and J ends, which lost 5 bases and 4 bases, there was a span of 9 bases. The CDR3 covers 12 residues. For the CDR3, the DNA is TGCGCCAGCAGCACAGGGCAATACGAGCAGTACTTC. Translated, it gives CASSTGQYEQYF.

The chain carries TRBV6-1 and TRBJ2-1; no clear D. Between the trimmed V and J ends, which lost 1 base and 6 bases, there was a span of 10 bases. The CDR3 has 14 residues. The germline V gene encodes CDR1 MNHNS and CDR2 SASEGT. CDR3 in amino acids: CASSEDLESNEQFF. In DNA form, the CDR3 reads TGTGCCAGCAGTGAAGACCTAGAGTCCAATGAGCAGTTCTTC.

The chain employs TRBV7-8 and TRBJ2-7; TRBD2 agrees at 8 bases. The V gene's germline CDR1 is SGHVS and CDR2 FQNEAQ. J gave up 9 bases and V 1 base, and 14 bases lay outside the gene matches. The CDR3 covers 16 residues. CDR3 in DNA: TGTGCCAGCAGCTTAGTGGGGCCCCAGCGGGAGTCAGGGCAGTACTTC. Its protein is CASSLVGPQRESGQYF. Full variable domain (outside the CDR3, taken from reference TRBV7-8 and TRBJ2-7): GAGVSQSPRYKVAKRGQDVALRCDPISGHVSLFWYQQALGQGPEFLTYFQNEAQLDKSGLPSDRFFAERPEGSVSTLKIQRTQQEDSAVYLCASSLVGPQRESGQYFGPGTRLTVT.

V gene TRBV7-3 combines with J gene TRBJ2-3; D tentatively fits TRBD1 or TRBD2 (5 bases each). Germline CDR1 SGHTA, CDR2 FQGTGA. The V end lost 5 bases, the J end lost 0 bases, and 15 bases lay between the germline ends. This CDR3 region has 16 residues. The CDR3 protein is CASSLRGAPSTDTQYF. CDR3 coding DNA: TGTGCCAGCAGCCTAAGAGGGGCCCCTAGCACAGATACGCAGTATTTT.

V gene TRBV7-2 combines with J gene TRBJ2-1, with D maybe TRBD1 (5 bases). CDR3 size: 14 residues. The V gene lost 4 bases and the J gene lost 7 bases, with 14 bases spanning the gap. Germline CDR1 SGHTA, CDR2 FQGNSA. CDR3 bases: TGTGCCAGCAGCTCTGGGAACAGGTTGAATGAGCAGTTCTTC. This codes for CASSSGNRLNEQFF.

This clone was detected once. V usage is TRBV15 and J usage is TRBJ1-5; D gene ambiguous. Germline loops: CDR1 LNHNV, CDR2 YYDKDF (reference sequence). Trimming left V 4 bases short and J 1 base short, with 14 bases between. The CDR3 extends over 16 amino acids. This CDR3 is CATSTKQRASNQPQHF. The DNA of the CDR3 is TGTGCCACCAGCACAAAACAGAGGGCGAGCAATCAGCCCCAGCATTTT.

The genes are TRBV7-9 and TRBJ2-1, with 8 bases identical to TRBD2. In germline, CDR1 is SEHNR, CDR2 FQNEAQ (reference sequence). The J segment lost 13 bases and the V segment lost 4 bases, leaving 9 bases of the junction unmatched. CDR3 size: 13 residues. The CDR3: CASSWGLREGQFF. For the CDR3, the DNA is TGTGCCAGCAGCTGGGGTTTACGGGAGGGCCAGTTCTTC.

This clone was found once. The rearrangement links TRBV16 to TRBJ1-1, with D tentatively TRBD1 (6 bases). The length of the CDR3 is 15 residues. V was shortened by 0 bases and J by 5 bases, with 13 bases between the two germline ends. Germline CDR1 and CDR2: KGHSY and FQNENV. The CDR3 loop is CASSQSGGQGTEAFF. DNA for the CDR3: TGTGCCAGCAGCCAATCGGGGGGGCAGGGTACTGAAGCTTTCTTT.

This clone was detected only once. The chain couples TRBV7-9 to TRBJ2-3; D may be TRBD1 or TRBD2 (6 bases each). CDR1 and CDR2 from the germline V gene are SEHNR and FQNEAQ (reference sequence). This CDR3 contains 16 residues. Trimming cost V 5 bases and J 0 bases, with 15 bases left between them. CDR3 amino acids: CASSALGGPSTDTQYF. Here the CDR3 DNA reads TGTGCCAGCAGCGCCCTGGGGGGCCCTAGCACAGATACGCAGTATTTT.

The V gene is TRBV5-1, the J gene TRBJ2-5; D is unresolved. CDR3 length equals 12 residues. The germline CDR1 and CDR2 sequences are SGHRS and YFSETQ. V was clipped by 4 bases and J by 0 bases, with 4 bases between them. The CDR3 DNA sequence: TGCGCCAGCAGCCTGTACCAAGAGACCCAGTACTTC. It is translated as CASSLYQETQYF.

This clone was observed a single time. CDR3 sequence reads: CASSHGQRSFGYTF. The CDR3 coding sequence is TGTGCCAGCAGCCACGGACAGCGCTCTTTCGGCTACACCTTC. This chain joins TRBV6-6 and TRBJ1-2; a possible D gene is TRBD1 (6 bases). With 6 bases removed from V and 8 bases from J, the gap between germline ends came to 19 bases. This CDR3 contains 14 residues. Germline CDR1 is MNHNY and CDR2 is SVGAGI (reference sequence).